The 27 T cell receptor beta chains given below trace back to one sample, sequenced in a study of OX40 agonist ivuxolimab in advanced cancers. The method was immunoSEQ multiplex PCR; TCRdb's version includes in-frame clones alone and lacks a portion of them. The sample records 70,000 or so clones, 75% to 95% being singletons. This specimen consisted of CD4+ or CD8+ T cells sorted from blood, obtained in a trial of the OX40 agonist ivuxolimab. The receptor set was obtained from an adult with an advanced solid tumor such as melanoma, head and neck, liver or kidney cancer.

The V call is TRBV7-2, the J call TRBJ2-2, with TRBD1 as a possible D gene (6 bases). The germline gives CDR1 SGHTA, CDR2 FQGNSA. This CDR3 comprises 16 residues. Trimming pared 5 bases from V and 0 bases from J, leaving 13 bases between. Written as DNA, the CDR3 is TGTGCCAGCAGCACCCAAACAGGGACGAACACCGGGGAGCTGTTTTTT. This codes for CASSTQTGTNTGELFF.

The rearrangement links TRBV6-4 to TRBJ2-3; 8 bases are shared with TRBD2. The length of the CDR3 is 15 residues. The junction had 8 bases not matched to a gene; V was cut back by 3 bases and J by 6 bases. The germline V gene has CDR1 MRHNA and CDR2 SNTAGT. The DNA for the CDR3 is TGTGCCAGCAGTGAGGCGGGGGGAGCCTCGGATACGCAGTATTTT. It specifies CASSEAGGASDTQYF.

The chain recombines TRBV5-4 with TRBJ2-1; possible D gene TRBD1, 6 bases. V lost 4 bases and J lost 7, with 12 bases in between. The CDR3 loop spans 13 amino acids. Looked up from germline, CDR1 is SGHNT and CDR2 is YYREEE (reference sequence). CDR3 nucleotides: TGTGCCAGCAGCCCGGGGACATTTAATGAGCAGTTCTTC. Its translation is CASSPGTFNEQFF.

This sequence joins TRBV29-1 and TRBJ2-3, with D possibly matching TRBD1 (7 bases). V lost 6 bases and J 6 bases, leaving 10 bases between the germline ends. This CDR3 is built from 11 residues. The germline CDR1 and CDR2 sequences are SQVTM and ANQGSEA. CDR3 sequence (DNA): TGCAGCGTGGCAGGGGGGGATACGCAGTATTTT. It is translated as CSVAGGDTQYF.

This chain connects TRBV19 to TRBJ1-2; D ambiguous. This CDR3 region has 13 residues. CDR1 and CDR2 from the germline V gene are LNHDA and SQIVND (reference sequence). The V and J ends lost 4 bases and 8 bases respectively, with 14 bases between them. The CDR3 DNA reads TGTGCCAGTAGTAACCTGGGATACGTGGGCTACACCTTC. It codes for CASSNLGYVGYTF.

The chain uses TRBV15 and TRBJ1-1; D unclear. The CDR3 is made up of 13 amino acids. V lost 5 bases and J lost 1, with 8 bases in between. In germline, CDR1 is LNHNV, CDR2 YYDKDF (reference sequence). Here the CDR3 reads CATSLNPNTEAFF. In nucleotides, the CDR3 is TGTGCCACCAGCTTGAACCCGAACACTGAAGCTTTCTTT.

This clone was recorded only once. V usage is TRBV19 and J usage is TRBJ1-1; unclear D gene. The germline CDR1 and CDR2 sequences are LNHDA and SQIVND (reference sequence). Trimming shortened V by 1 base and J by 0 bases, and 9 bases separated the two germline ends. The CDR3 totals 15 residues. The CDR3 is CASSIGPGMNTEAFF. DNA of the CDR3: TGTGCCAGTAGTATAGGTCCAGGCATGAACACTGAAGCTTTCTTT.

V and J are TRBV19 and TRBJ2-7, with D tentatively TRBD1 (6 bases). Germline CDR1 is LNHDA and CDR2 is SQIVND (reference sequence). Trimming stripped 3 bases from V and 0 bases from J, with 9 bases between. The CDR3 loop spans 14 amino acids. CDR3 sequence reads: CASSIQDSSYEQYF. The DNA of the CDR3 is TGTGCCAGTAGTATCCAGGACAGCTCCTACGAGCAGTACTTC.

This clone was seen only once. The rearrangement joins TRBV7-2 to TRBJ2-1, with D tentatively TRBD2 (6 bases). Germline V CDR1 and CDR2: SGHTA, FQGNSA. The ends were cut back, 4 bases at V and 0 bases at J, with 10 bases in the middle. CDR3 length equals 15 residues. The CDR3 sequence: CASSSGRDSYNEQFF. The CDR3 bases are TGTGCCAGCAGCTCCGGGCGGGACTCCTACAATGAGCAGTTCTTC.

V gene TRBV29-1 combines with J gene TRBJ2-7, with 9 bases matching TRBD1. J gave up 2 bases and V 8 bases, and 7 bases lay outside the gene matches. This CDR3 is 13 amino acids long. Looked up from germline, CDR1 is SQVTM and CDR2 is ANQGSEA. The CDR3 DNA follows: TGCAGCCCTCCGGGACAGGGCACCTACGAGCAGTACTTC. Encoded protein: CSPPGQGTYEQYF.

V and J are TRBV23-1 and TRBJ1-2; 12 bases map to TRBD1. Being an ORF, TRBV23-1 has a function that is uncertain. The ends lost 3 bases at V and 0 bases at J; junction bases unmatched: 14. The CDR3 is made up of 20 amino acids. CDR3 sequence reads: CASSQELIRDRGLTNYGYTF. In nucleotides, the CDR3 is TGCGCCAGCAGTCAGGAACTTATCCGGGACAGGGGGCTCACTAACTATGGCTACACCTTC.

The chain has TRBV20-1 and TRBJ2-3, with D possibly being TRBD1 or TRBD2 (5 bases each). The CDR3 contains 11 residues. The germline CDR1 and CDR2 sequences are DFQATT and SNEGSKA (reference sequence). V gave up 7 bases and J gave up 3 bases, with 8 bases separating them. The CDR3 DNA sequence: TGCAGTGAGGGGAGTACAGATACGCAGTATTTT. Its translation: CSEGSTDTQYF.

The chain links TRBV7-2 to TRBJ2-5; the D is unclear. V lost 5 bases and J 5 bases, leaving 9 bases between the germline ends. CDR1 and CDR2 from the germline V gene are SGHTA and FQGNSA. This CDR3 is built from 12 residues. The CDR3 loop is CASSPDRETQYF. Written as DNA, the CDR3 is TGTGCCAGCAGCCCAGATCGGGAGACCCAGTACTTC.

The V gene is TRBV5-1, the J gene TRBJ2-5, with D possibly being TRBD2 (6 bases). CDR1 is SGHRS, CDR2 YFSETQ, per germline. This CDR3 region has 14 residues. V was clipped by 2 bases and J by 5 bases, with 13 bases between them. Here the CDR3 reads CASSFQGLSETQYF. The CDR3 nucleotides read TGCGCCAGCAGCTTCCAGGGACTGAGCGAGACCCAGTACTTC.

This sequence joins TRBV7-2 and TRBJ2-2; possibly TRBD2 for D (6 bases). Germline V lookup: CDR1 SGHTA, CDR2 FQGNSA. V lost 5 bases and J lost 1, with 14 bases in between. The CDR3 runs to 16 residues. CDR3 nucleotide sequence: TGTGCCAGCAGCCTAATGGGAGCGGGGAACACCGGGGAGCTGTTTTTT. It encodes CASSLMGAGNTGELFF.

This clone has more than one count but fewer than ten. CDR3 sequence reads: CASSYGVPSSNQPQHF. CDR3 nucleotides: TGTGCCAGCAGTTACGGGGTACCAAGTAGCAATCAGCCCCAGCATTTT. The chain links TRBV6-5 to TRBJ1-5, with D uncertain. V lost 2 bases to trimming and J lost 0 bases, with 11 bases between them. CDR1 is MNHEY and CDR2 is SVGAGI in the germline V gene. The length of the CDR3 is 16 residues.

The chain is built from TRBV19 and TRBJ2-1; 10 bases match TRBD2. The CDR3 length is 18 residues. Germline lookup yields CDR1 LNHDA and CDR2 SQIVND (reference sequence). After removal of 0 bases from V and 6 bases from J, the junction contained 11 bases not matched to a gene. The CDR3 region has the DNA TGTGCCAGTAGTATAGAGGCGGAGCGGGAGGGGTGGGGCAATGAGCAGTTCTTC. This translates into CASSIEAEREGWGNEQFF. The complete variable domain, with remaining parts taken from reference TRBV19 and TRBJ2-1, reads DGGITQSPKYLFRKEGQNVTLSCEQNLNHDAMYWYRQDPGQGLRLIYYSQIVNDFQKGDIAEGYSVSREKKESFPLTVTSAQKNPTAFYLCASSIEAEREGWGNEQFFGPGTRLTVL.

The genes are TRBV28 and TRBJ1-6, with D unclear. From germline, CDR1 is MDHEN and CDR2 SYDVKM. Trimming stripped 5 bases from V and 8 bases from J, with 16 bases between. The CDR3 has 15 residues. The CDR3: CASSMGDLGYSPLHF. CDR3 sequence (DNA): TGTGCCAGCAGTATGGGAGATCTAGGATATTCACCCCTCCACTTT.

The rearrangement joins TRBV7-8 to TRBJ2-3, with 11 bases matching TRBD2. The V gene's germline CDR1 is SGHVS and CDR2 FQNEAQ. With V trimmed by 2 bases and J by 8 bases, 6 bases remained unmatched. The CDR3 consists of 15 residues. The CDR3 nucleotides are TGTGCCAGCAGCTTAATAGCGGGAGGGGTCGGTACGCAGTATTTT. Its protein product is CASSLIAGGVGTQYF.

V is TRBV30 and J is TRBJ2-4; 7 nucleotides align to TRBD1. Germline lookup yields CDR1 GTSNPN and CDR2 SVGIG (reference sequence). The V gene end was trimmed by 4 bases and the J gene end by 2 bases; junction bases not matched to a gene: 5. The CDR3 runs to 14 residues. The CDR3 coding sequence is TGTGCCTGGACTAAGACAGGGACCAAAAACATTCAGTACTTC. It translates to CAWTKTGTKNIQYF.

CDR3 protein: CASSFPGRAYEQYF. The CDR3 bases are TGTGCCAGCAGTTTCCCGGGCAGAGCCTACGAGCAGTACTTC. The V and J genes are TRBV28 and TRBJ2-7, with D unclear. The V end was cut by 3 bases, the J end by 2 bases, with 11 bases between. This CDR3 spans 14 amino acids. Germline CDR1 reads MDHEN; CDR2 reads SYDVKM.

CDR3 DNA sequence: TGTGCCAGCAGCCAAGAAACTACCCGAGAGACCCAGTACTTC. Protein product: CASSQETTRETQYF. This rearrangement joins TRBV4-2 to TRBJ2-5; no reliable D call. Germline V lookup: CDR1 LGHNA, CDR2 YNFKEQ. V was trimmed by 0 bases and J by 4 bases, leaving 9 bases between them. This CDR3 contains 14 residues.

This chain links TRBV5-1 with TRBJ2-3; D possibly corresponds to TRBD2 (6 bases). CDR3 size: 15 residues. V was shortened by 0 bases and J by 2 bases, with 10 bases between the two germline ends. In germline, CDR1 is SGHRS, CDR2 YFSETQ. CDR3 sequence: CASSLERGDTDTQYF. CDR3 nucleotides: TGCGCCAGCAGCTTGGAGCGCGGGGACACAGATACGCAGTATTTT.

The rearrangement uses TRBV4-2 and TRBJ2-7; unclear D gene. Germline CDR1 and CDR2: LGHNA and YNFKEQ. The V end was cut by 0 bases, the J end by 2 bases, with 14 bases between. There are 16 residues in the CDR3. CDR3 in amino acids: CASSQEVAATAYEQYF. The CDR3 bases are TGTGCCAGCAGCCAAGAGGTGGCTGCCACGGCCTACGAGCAGTACTTC.

The CDR3 loop is CASSQVGGTAGEYF. The CDR3 bases are TGCGCCAGCAGCCAAGTGGGAGGGACAGCCGGGGAGTACTTC. J is TRBJ2-7 and V is TRBV4-1; D may be TRBD1 or TRBD2 (7 bases each). Trimming removed 1 base at V and 11 bases at J, with 18 bases between. Germline CDR1 is MGHRA and CDR2 is YSYEKL. This CDR3 is built from 14 residues.

For this clone: Compared with germline, one end of the junction differs, possibly owing to a read error. The V gene is TRBV11-2, the J gene TRBJ2-7; tentative D call: TRBD1 (6 bases). The CDR3 contains 16 residues. The germline V gene encodes CDR1 SGHAT and CDR2 FQNNGV. The CDR3 DNA sequence: TGTGCCATCAGCGTCCTATCCTCGGGACAAAACTACGAGCAGTACTTC. Protein product: CAISVLSSGQNYEQYF. Full variable domain (rest looked up from reference TRBV11-2 and TRBJ2-7): EAGVAQSPRYKIIEKRQSVAFWCNPISGHATLYWYQQILGQGPKLLIQFQNNGVVDDSQLPKDRFSAERLKGVDSTLKIQPAKLEDSAVYLCAISVLSSGQNYEQYFGPGTRLTVT.

This chain uses TRBV29-1 with TRBJ1-4, with TRBD1 matching 7 bases. V shed 6 bases, J shed 7 bases, and the junction held 5 bases outside the gene matches. The CDR3 runs to 12 residues. The germline gives CDR1 SQVTM, CDR2 ANQGSEA. The CDR3 DNA is TGCAGCGTGAAGGGGGCGGGTGAAAAACTGTTTTTT. As protein: CSVKGAGEKLFF.